This T cell receptor (beta chain) was sequenced in a study of beta chain features in type 1 diabetes. Trimming shortened V by 2 bases and J by 4 bases, and 5 bases separated the two germline ends. CDR1 and CDR2 (germline): SNHLY, FYNNEI. There are 12 residues in the CDR3. This clone has a handful of counts. Expressed TCRB transcripts got sequenced, as all isolated RNA was reverse transcribed. Repertoires were generated with immunoSEQ multiplex PCR, while TCRdb's copy carries only in-frame clones and drops some. The sample records 120,000 to 150,000 clones, about a tenth being singletons. The clonotype originates from a woman aged 35 to 49 in good health. The V and J genes are TRBV2 and TRBJ2-5; D gene uncertain. The sequencing sample was made of central memory CD4+ T cells from blood. The CDR3 nucleotides are TGTGCCAGCAGTGAATTGAGAGAGACCCAGTACTTC. As protein: CASSELRETQYF.